This T cell receptor (beta chain) was retrieved from a study of Graves' ophthalmopathy and Graves' hyperthyroidism (dated 2018 in TCRdb). For the wider study: A patient counted as having stable hyperthyroidism if there was no progression to ophthalmopathy within 18 months of follow-up. The study used signatures of the TCR beta repertoire to tell Graves' ophthalmopathy apart from Graves' hyperthyroidism and to predict which patients would progress to ophthalmopathy. A discovery set of about a hundred patients (more than 40 ophthalmopathy, around 57 stable hyperthyroidism) was enrolled to explore V-J signatures distinguishing ophthalmopathy from hyperthyroidism. Following sampling, methimazole starting at 30 mg daily was administered to hyperthyroidism patients, and high-dose intravenous methylprednisolone was administered to ophthalmopathy patients. An independent validation cohort was composed of fewer than 20 hyperthyroidism patients and around 16 patients who later progressed from hyperthyroidism to ophthalmopathy. In total, some 130 blood samples were TCR-sequenced: approximately 40 ophthalmopathy, around 75 hyperthyroidism and about 17 hyperthyroidism-to-ophthalmopathy patients. In over 5 hyperthyroidism patients, the T-cell repertoires found in thyroid tissue were compared with those found in blood. Summary of the overall study and its limitations: The 13-signature model separated ophthalmopathy from stable hyperthyroidism with over 85% sensitivity and 81% to 82% specificity in cross-validation, and 80%/75% in the test set. In validation, the model predicted ophthalmopathy progression with less than 71% sensitivity and 72.22% specificity; some 13 predicted patients were CT-confirmed with GO in a median of approximately six months. Most expanded thyroid clonotypes with frequency above 0.001 were also detected in blood, suggesting blood repertoires may reflect the thyroid immune response. No statistical method was used to set the sample size in advance, and the investigators knew which group each participant was assigned to.

For repertoire sequencing, the TCR beta CDR3 regions were amplified from RNA transcripts. A first-round RT-PCR used HTBI primers with the Qiagen OneStep RT-PCR kit, followed by a second-round multiplex PCR, size selection and purification. Sequencing of the libraries was carried out on an Illumina HiSeq2000 in paired-end mode with 100 bp reads. In the source study's methods: SOAPnuke was used to process the reads, throwing out any read that had adapters, had uncalled bases, had a mean Phred below 15, or lacked an exact constant-primer or identifier match. COPE v1.2.5 was used to merge high-quality paired reads. Clonotypes were defined as unique nucleotide sequences and were aligned to IMGT TRB V, D and J references using MiTCR v1.1. The analysis was limited to V-J combinations with a frequency above 0.0001, which together covered 99.2% of repertoires. A TCR clonal expansion and chaos score per V-J combination was defined as the ratio of F50 clonal expansion to chaos observed in the TCRdist matrix. Welch's t-statistics and random forest were used to narrow the features down to around 12 V-J combinations, which were then fed into a naive Bayes classifier. The similarity between thyroid and blood repertoires was quantified using the Morisita-Horn index. TCRdb reanalyzed the raw reads on its own, using fastp at Q25 for trimming and MiXCR for clone calling, and kept in-frame beta chains. For every CDR3 protein sequence, its rows merge into one entry that carries the most common genes and DNA. Clone size and V and J calls follow TCRdb, not the original study. A total of around 590,000 distinct CDR3 sequences appear in this sample, about 35% of them only once. Roughly 4.5% of the sample belongs to the ten largest clones.

This clonotype was counted at least ten times. Which antigen it targets is not known. No base-level quality is on record; no much larger clone is a single base apart. The V end gives up 3 bases and the J end 4 bases, leaving 11 bases in the junction not matched to a gene. The CDR3 holds 15 amino acids from the cysteine to the phenylalanine. Just the 45-base CDR3 DNA is kept, in frame starting at base 1. The germline V gene (reference sequence) sets CDR1 to DFQATT and CDR2 to SNEGSKA. Patients with hyperthyroidism were aged 18 to 65 years, had been newly diagnosed, and had a disease duration of less than 2 months. Patients with other autoimmune diseases, uncontrolled infections, pregnancy or lactation were excluded from the study. Diagnosis was based on clinical symptoms, serum thyroxine, TRAb, thyroid ultrasound and orbital computed tomography. Total RNA was extracted with Trizol reagent and quality-checked on an Agilent 2100 Bioanalyzer.

The sample was peripheral blood or thyroid tissue (not recorded which). The clonotype originates from an adult man with Graves' hyperthyroidism. The chain is encoded by TRBV20-1 joined to TRBJ2-5, with 7 bases aligning to TRBD1. Here is the DNA: TGCAGTGCTAGTCCCTTCGACAGGGCCTCAGAGACCCAGTACTTC. This codes for CSASPFDRASETQYF.